One T cell receptor beta chain is described in this entry. Its antigen is currently unknown. The data are from a study of identical twins' blood T cells. Study background: Around 53 million reads covered roughly six alpha-chain and roughly six beta-chain libraries.

Findings of the study overall: Abundant TCRbeta CDR3s overlapped more between twins than with unrelated donors.

TCRdb ran MiXCR on the 5' RACE reads and lists one entry per CDR3 protein. The sample lists 350,000 to 400,000 distinct CDR3 sequences, 28% occurring once. All three twin pairs grew up together with likely shared infections and vaccines. Sequenced: PBMCs. The TCR comes from a woman aged 18-49 years in good health.

CDR3 sequence (DNA): TGTGCCAGCAGTGAGTCCAATGAGCAGTTCTTC. Residues: CASSESNEQFF. The chain has TRBV2 and TRBJ2-1, with no clear D. CDR3 size: 11 residues. The V and J ends lost 3 bases and 6 bases respectively, with 3 bases between them. Per the germline V gene, CDR1 is SNHLY and CDR2 is FYNNEI. The full variable domain, rest sourced from reference TRBV2 and TRBJ2-1, is EPEVTQTPSHQVTQMGQEVILRCVPISNHLYFYWYRQILGQKVEFLVSFYNNEISEKSEIFDDQFSVERPDGSNFTLKIRSTKLEDSAMYFCASSESNEQFFGPGTRLTVL.